This T cell receptor (beta chain) originates from a study of blood T cell repertoires in COVID-19. Across the study: The analysed material was cDNA or gDNA that came from T cells, B-cell-depleted T cells, or PBMCs.

The CDR3 has 15 residues. Germline CDR1 and CDR2: SGHDT and YYEEEE. V lost 4 bases and J 7 bases, leaving 20 bases between the germline ends. Each recovered donor of Cohort 3 presented with two negative PCRs, clearance, or symptom resolution. Original methodology: Scientists estimated how many nucleated cells there were by amplifying reference gene primers. Produced via immunoSEQ multiplex PCR; TCRdb's table is partial and in-frame only. From that table come the V and J calls and clone size; the DNA was used to work out D and trimming. Counted here are hundreds of thousands of clones, less than 90% occurring once; the ten biggest clones make up 2.5% to 3%.

The rearrangement uses TRBV5-6 and TRBJ2-5, with a weak D call TRBD1 (6 bases). This clonotype originated in a woman under 40 who had recovered from COVID-19. Input material: PBMCs or T cells enriched from blood (not recorded which). This CDR3 is CASSEPAGAGGTQYF. In nucleotides, the CDR3 is TGTGCCAGCAGCGAGCCCGCAGGGGCCGGCGGGACCCAGTACTTC.